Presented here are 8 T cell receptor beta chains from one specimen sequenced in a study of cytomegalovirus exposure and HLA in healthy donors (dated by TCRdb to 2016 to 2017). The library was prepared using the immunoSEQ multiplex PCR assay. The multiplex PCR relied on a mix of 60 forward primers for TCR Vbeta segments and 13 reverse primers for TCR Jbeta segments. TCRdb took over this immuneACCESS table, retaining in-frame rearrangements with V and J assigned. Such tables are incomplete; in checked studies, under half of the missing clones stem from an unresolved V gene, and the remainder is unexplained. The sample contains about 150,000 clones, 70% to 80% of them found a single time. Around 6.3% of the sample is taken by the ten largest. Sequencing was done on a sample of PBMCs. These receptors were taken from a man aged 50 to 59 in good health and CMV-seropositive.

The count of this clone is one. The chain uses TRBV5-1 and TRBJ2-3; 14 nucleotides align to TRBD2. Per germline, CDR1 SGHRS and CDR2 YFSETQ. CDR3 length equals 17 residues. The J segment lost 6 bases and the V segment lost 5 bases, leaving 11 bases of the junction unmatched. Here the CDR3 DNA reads TGCGCCAGCAGTCGTGCCCCGGGACTAGCGGGAGAGGATACGCAGTATTTT. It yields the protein CASSRAPGLAGEDTQYF.

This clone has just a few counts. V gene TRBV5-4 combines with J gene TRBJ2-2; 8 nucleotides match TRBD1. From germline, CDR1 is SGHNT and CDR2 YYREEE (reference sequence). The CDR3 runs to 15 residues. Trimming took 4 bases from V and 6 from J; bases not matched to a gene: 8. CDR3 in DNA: TGTGCCAGCAGCCAGGGGGCGCTTTTTTCCGGGGAGCTGTTTTTT. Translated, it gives CASSQGALFSGELFF.

The DNA for the CDR3 is TGTGCCAGCAGTGAAGGAGGGACAGGGATATACGAGCAGTACTTC. Translating gives CASSEGGTGIYEQYF. V usage is TRBV25-1 and J usage is TRBJ2-7; 9 bases line up with TRBD1. After removal of 2 bases from V and 4 bases from J, the junction contained 6 bases not matched to a gene. Germline-derived CDR1 and CDR2 are MGHDK and SYGVNS. The CDR3 extends over 15 amino acids.

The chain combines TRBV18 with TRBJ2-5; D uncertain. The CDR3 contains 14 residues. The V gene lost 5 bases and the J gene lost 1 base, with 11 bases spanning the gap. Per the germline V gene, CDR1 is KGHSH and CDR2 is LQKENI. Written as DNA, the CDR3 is TGTGCCAGCTCATCGCTGGGCCTCCAAGAGACCCAGTACTTC. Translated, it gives CASSSLGLQETQYF.

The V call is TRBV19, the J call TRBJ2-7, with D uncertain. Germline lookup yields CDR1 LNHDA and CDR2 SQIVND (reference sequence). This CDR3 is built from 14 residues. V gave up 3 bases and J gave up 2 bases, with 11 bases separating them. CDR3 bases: TGTGCCAGTAGTATCAAGGCAGGCACCTACGAGCAGTACTTC. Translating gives CASSIKAGTYEQYF. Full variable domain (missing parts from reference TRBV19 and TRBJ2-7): DGGITQSPKYLFRKEGQNVTLSCEQNLNHDAMYWYRQDPGQGLRLIYYSQIVNDFQKGDIAEGYSVSREKKESFPLTVTSAQKNPTAFYLCASSIKAGTYEQYFGPGTRLTVT.

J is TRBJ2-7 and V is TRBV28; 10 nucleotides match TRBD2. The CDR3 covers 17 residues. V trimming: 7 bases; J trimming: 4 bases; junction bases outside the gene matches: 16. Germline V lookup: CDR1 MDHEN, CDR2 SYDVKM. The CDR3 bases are TGTGCCAGCATGGGGGTACCTAGCGGGAGATTCGGTTACGAGCAGTACTTC. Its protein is CASMGVPSGRFGYEQYF.

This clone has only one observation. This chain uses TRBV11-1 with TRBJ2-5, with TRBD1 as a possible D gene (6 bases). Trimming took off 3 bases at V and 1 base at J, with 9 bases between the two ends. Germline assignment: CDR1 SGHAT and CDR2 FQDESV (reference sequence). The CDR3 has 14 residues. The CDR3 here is CASSFGQSQETQYF. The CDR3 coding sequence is TGTGCCAGCAGCTTTGGACAGTCCCAAGAGACCCAGTACTTC.

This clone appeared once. CDR3 loop: CSVLVSYEQYF. In DNA form, the CDR3 reads TGCAGCGTTTTAGTATCCTACGAGCAGTACTTC. This chain joins TRBV29-1 and TRBJ2-7, with D hard to call. CDR3 length equals 11 residues. Germline V gene lookup returns CDR1 SQVTM and CDR2 ANQGSEA. Trimming took 5 bases from V and 1 from J, leaving 6 bases between them.